This is a list of T cell receptor beta chains from one sample in a study of control samples from healthy donors and cancer patients. Using immunoSEQ multiplex PCR, the repertoire was profiled, and TCRdb retains in-frame clones only, with some absent. The sample yields about 120,000 clones, 85% to 90% seen once. Sequencing input: blood. The receptors stem from a man aged 30 to 39 in good health. The CDR3 runs from the conserved cysteine through the conserved F or W. The D gene is left open where the match is weak. Not every row has a clone size; where given, it reads once, few, many or a size class.

abundance: .; v_gene: TRBV4-2; j_gene: TRBJ1-5; d_gene: .; CDR3aa: CASSQDRRVRAPQHF; CDR3nt: TGTGCCAGCAGCCAAGACCGGAGGGTCAGGGCGCCCCAGCATTTT
abundance: .; v_gene: TRBV7-2; j_gene: TRBJ2-3; d_gene: .; CDR3aa: CASSLGQGKHTQYF; CDR3nt: TGTGCCAGCAGCTTAGGGCAGGGAAAGCATACGCAGTATTTT
abundance: .; v_gene: TRBV9; j_gene: TRBJ1-2; d_gene: .; CDR3aa: CASSPPPQGWSYGYTF; CDR3nt: TGTGCCAGCAGCCCTCCTCCTCAGGGATGGAGCTATGGCTACACCTTC
abundance: .; v_gene: TRBV9; j_gene: TRBJ1-1; d_gene: TRBD1; CDR3aa: CASSAGTEGLNTEAFF; CDR3nt: TGTGCCAGCAGCGCAGGGACAGAGGGGTTGAACACTGAAGCTTTCTTT
abundance: .; v_gene: TRBV6-6; j_gene: TRBJ1-1; d_gene: .; CDR3aa: CASSLTEMNTEAFF; CDR3nt: TGTGCCAGCAGTTTGACAGAGATGAACACTGAAGCTTTCTTT
abundance: .; v_gene: TRBV7-8; j_gene: TRBJ1-3; d_gene: .; CDR3aa: CASSLDISGNTIYF; CDR3nt: TGTGCCAGCAGCTTGGACATCTCTGGAAACACCATATATTTT
abundance: few; v_gene: TRBV6-5; j_gene: TRBJ1-1; d_gene: .; CDR3aa: CASMGFMNTEAFF; CDR3nt: TGTGCCAGCATGGGATTCATGAACACTGAAGCTTTCTTT
abundance: .; v_gene: TRBV19; j_gene: TRBJ1-5; d_gene: .; CDR3aa: CATADSREQPQHF; CDR3nt: TGTGCCACCGCGGACAGTAGGGAACAGCCCCAGCATTTT
abundance: .; v_gene: TRBV6-6; j_gene: TRBJ1-1; d_gene: .; CDR3aa: CASRGGSTEVFF; CDR3nt: TGTGCCAGCAGGGGGGGGTCCACTGAAGTTTTCTTT
abundance: .; v_gene: TRBV19; j_gene: TRBJ1-2; d_gene: .; CDR3aa: CASSIGVQFYGYTF; CDR3nt: TGTGCCAGTAGTATAGGGGTACAGTTCTATGGCTACACCTTC
abundance: .; v_gene: TRBV13; j_gene: TRBJ1-3; d_gene: .; CDR3aa: CASSLGEGSGNTIYF; CDR3nt: TGTGCCAGCAGCTTAGGGGAGGGCTCTGGAAACACCATATATTTT
abundance: .; v_gene: TRBV6-5; j_gene: TRBJ1-6; d_gene: TRBD1; CDR3aa: CASMTGINSPLHF; CDR3nt: TGTGCCAGCATGACAGGGATTAATTCACCCCTCCACTTT
abundance: .; v_gene: TRBV7-9; j_gene: TRBJ1-1; d_gene: .; CDR3aa: CASSSDVGGKLAEAFF; CDR3nt: TGTGCCAGCAGCTCGGACGTAGGGGGGAAGTTAGCTGAAGCTTTCTTT
abundance: .; v_gene: TRBV6-5; j_gene: TRBJ2-6; d_gene: .; CDR3aa: CASRPGSGANVLTF; CDR3nt: TGTGCCAGCAGGCCAGGCTCTGGGGCCAACGTCCTGACTTTC
abundance: .; v_gene: TRBV10-3; j_gene: TRBJ1-5; d_gene: TRBD1; CDR3aa: CAISEDRGNQPQHF; CDR3nt: TGTGCCATCAGTGAGGACAGGGGAAATCAGCCCCAGCATTTT
abundance: .; v_gene: TRBV6-5; j_gene: TRBJ1-2; d_gene: .; CDR3aa: CASSYSGGSPGYGYTF; CDR3nt: TGTGCCAGCAGTTACTCGGGCGGCAGCCCTGGATATGGCTACACCTTC
abundance: once; v_gene: TRBV7-8; j_gene: TRBJ2-7; d_gene: .; CDR3aa: CASSSGRGPYEQYF; CDR3nt: TGTGCCAGCAGCTCCGGACGGGGCCCCTACGAGCAGTACTTC
abundance: .; v_gene: TRBV2; j_gene: TRBJ2-7; d_gene: .; CDR3aa: CASSEGYYEQYF; CDR3nt: TGTGCCAGCAGTGAGGGTTACTACGAGCAGTACTTC
abundance: .; v_gene: TRBV30; j_gene: TRBJ1-5; d_gene: .; CDR3aa: CAWSQANQPQHF; CDR3nt: TGTGCCTGGAGTCAGGCTAATCAGCCCCAGCATTTT
abundance: .; v_gene: TRBV10-1; j_gene: TRBJ2-2; d_gene: TRBD1; CDR3aa: CASSRQGADWNTGELFF; CDR3nt: TGCGCCAGCAGTAGACAGGGGGCGGACTGGAACACCGGGGAGCTGTTTTTT
abundance: .; v_gene: TRBV5-1; j_gene: TRBJ1-4; d_gene: .; CDR3aa: CASSLTGYTNEKLFF; CDR3nt: TGCGCCAGCAGCTTGACAGGTTACACTAATGAAAAACTGTTTTTT
abundance: once; v_gene: TRBV28; j_gene: TRBJ1-4; d_gene: .; CDR3aa: CASSSQQGSAEKLFF; CDR3nt: TGTGCCAGCAGTTCACAACAGGGATCGGCTGAAAAACTGTTTTTT
abundance: .; v_gene: TRBV5-1; j_gene: TRBJ2-7; d_gene: TRBD1; CDR3aa: CASSLASQGAHEQYF; CDR3nt: TGCGCCAGCAGCTTGGCCTCACAGGGGGCCCACGAGCAGTACTTC
abundance: .; v_gene: TRBV25-1; j_gene: TRBJ2-3; d_gene: .; CDR3aa: CASSEKGGHTQYF; CDR3nt: TGTGCCAGCAGTGAGAAGGGGGGACATACGCAGTATTTT
abundance: .; v_gene: TRBV29-1; j_gene: TRBJ1-2; d_gene: .; CDR3aa: CSVDQEQNYGYTF; CDR3nt: TGCAGCGTTGACCAGGAACAGAACTATGGCTACACCTTC
abundance: .; v_gene: TRBV2; j_gene: TRBJ1-1; d_gene: .; CDR3aa: CASSEEWGTTEAFF; CDR3nt: TGTGCCAGCAGTGAGGAGTGGGGGACCACTGAAGCTTTCTTT
abundance: .; v_gene: TRBV7-3; j_gene: TRBJ1-2; d_gene: TRBD1; CDR3aa: CASSLSGTGSYGYTF; CDR3nt: TGTGCCAGCAGCTTAAGCGGGACAGGGTCTTATGGCTACACCTTC
abundance: once; v_gene: TRBV11-2; j_gene: TRBJ2-2; d_gene: .; CDR3aa: CASSSLGGALTGELFF; CDR3nt: TGTGCCAGCAGCTCCCTTGGGGGGGCCTTGACCGGGGAGCTGTTTTTT
abundance: few; v_gene: TRBV2; j_gene: TRBJ2-3; d_gene: .; CDR3aa: CASKEQISTDTQYF; CDR3nt: TGTGCCAGCAAAGAGCAGATTAGCACAGATACGCAGTATTTT
abundance: .; v_gene: TRBV2; j_gene: TRBJ1-5; d_gene: .; CDR3aa: CASTKNGAGSNQPQHF; CDR3nt: TGTGCCAGCACAAAAAACGGGGCAGGAAGCAATCAGCCCCAGCATTTT
abundance: .; v_gene: TRBV19; j_gene: TRBJ1-1; d_gene: .; CDR3aa: CASSFNSRGMNTEAFF; CDR3nt: TGTGCCAGTAGTTTCAATTCAAGGGGCATGAACACTGAAGCTTTCTTT
abundance: .; v_gene: TRBV6-5; j_gene: TRBJ2-5; d_gene: .; CDR3aa: CASTSGETQYF; CDR3nt: TGTGCCAGCACTTCTGGGGAGACCCAGTACTTC
abundance: .; v_gene: TRBV5-1; j_gene: TRBJ2-3; d_gene: .; CDR3aa: CASSLDGEGGTQYF; CDR3nt: TGCGCCAGCAGCTTGGACGGCGAGGGAGGTACGCAGTATTTT
abundance: .; v_gene: TRBV2; j_gene: TRBJ1-2; d_gene: .; CDR3aa: CASRASLAGGYTF; CDR3nt: TGTGCCAGCAGGGCTTCCCTCGCCGGTGGCTACACCTTC
abundance: .; v_gene: TRBV2; j_gene: TRBJ1-4; d_gene: .; CDR3aa: CASSASQGSHEKLFF; CDR3nt: TGTGCCAGCAGCGCCTCGCAGGGCTCCCATGAAAAACTGTTTTTT
abundance: .; v_gene: TRBV7-7; j_gene: TRBJ2-5; d_gene: .; CDR3aa: CASSPSLDSFQETQYF; CDR3nt: TGTGCCAGCAGCCCCTCCCTGGACTCCTTCCAAGAGACCCAGTACTTC
abundance: .; v_gene: TRBV5-1; j_gene: TRBJ1-5; d_gene: .; CDR3aa: CASSFGRDQPQHF; CDR3nt: TGCGCCAGCAGCTTTGGCAGGGATCAGCCCCAGCATTTT
abundance: .; v_gene: TRBV30; j_gene: TRBJ2-2; d_gene: .; CDR3aa: CAWSVRGYTGELFF; CDR3nt: TGTGCCTGGAGTGTTCGGGGCTACACCGGGGAGCTGTTTTTT
abundance: .; v_gene: TRBV6-1; j_gene: TRBJ1-2; d_gene: TRBD1; CDR3aa: CASSELGTDYGYTF; CDR3nt: TGTGCCAGCAGTGAATTAGGGACAGACTATGGCTACACCTTC
abundance: .; v_gene: TRBV4-1; j_gene: TRBJ1-4; d_gene: .; CDR3aa: CASSPTAATNEKLFF; CDR3nt: TGCGCCAGCAGCCCAACAGCTGCAACTAATGAAAAACTGTTTTTT
abundance: .; v_gene: TRBV29-1; j_gene: TRBJ1-2; d_gene: .; CDR3aa: CSVELAVISNYGYTF; CDR3nt: TGCAGCGTTGAATTGGCGGTGATCTCTAACTATGGCTACACCTTC
abundance: .; v_gene: TRBV14; j_gene: TRBJ2-1; d_gene: .; CDR3aa: CASSYSSGEQFF; CDR3nt: TGTGCCAGCAGCTACTCTTCAGGGGAGCAGTTCTTC
abundance: .; v_gene: TRBV6-1; j_gene: TRBJ1-1; d_gene: .; CDR3aa: CASSEARTRAFF; CDR3nt: TGTGCCAGCAGTGAAGCCAGAACGAGGGCTTTCTTT
abundance: .; v_gene: TRBV24-1; j_gene: TRBJ2-1; d_gene: .; CDR3aa: CATSEGGTADNEQFF; CDR3nt: TGTGCCACCAGTGAGGGGGGGACAGCAGACAATGAGCAGTTCTTC
abundance: .; v_gene: TRBV12-3/TRBV12-4; j_gene: TRBJ1-2; d_gene: .; CDR3aa: CASSSDGGRYTF; CDR3nt: TGTGCCAGCAGTTCGGACGGCGGGCGCTACACCTTC
abundance: .; v_gene: TRBV27; j_gene: TRBJ1-5; d_gene: .; CDR3aa: CASSLSPGHQPQHF; CDR3nt: TGTGCCAGCAGTTTATCCCCAGGGCATCAGCCCCAGCATTTT
abundance: .; v_gene: TRBV2; j_gene: TRBJ1-6; d_gene: .; CDR3aa: CASTVSTSYNSPLHF; CDR3nt: TGTGCCAGCACCGTTTCGACCTCCTATAATTCACCCCTCCACTTT
abundance: .; v_gene: TRBV19; j_gene: TRBJ1-1; d_gene: TRBD1; CDR3aa: CASSPHRGAEAFF; CDR3nt: TGTGCCAGTAGTCCGCACAGGGGCGCTGAAGCTTTCTTT
abundance: .; v_gene: TRBV6-5; j_gene: TRBJ1-2; d_gene: .; CDR3aa: CASSPAVYYGYTF; CDR3nt: TGTGCCAGCAGTCCCGCAGTATACTATGGCTACACCTTC
abundance: .; v_gene: TRBV19; j_gene: TRBJ1-6; d_gene: .; CDR3aa: CASSTGAYNSPLHF; CDR3nt: TGTGCCAGTAGCACCGGGGCCTATAATTCACCCCTCCACTTT
abundance: .; v_gene: TRBV15; j_gene: TRBJ2-2; d_gene: .; CDR3aa: CATRVRSQNTGELFF; CDR3nt: TGTGCCACCAGGGTCCGGTCCCAGAACACCGGGGAGCTGTTTTTT
abundance: once; v_gene: TRBV11-2; j_gene: TRBJ1-6; d_gene: .; CDR3aa: CASSLGRGSPLHF; CDR3nt: TGTGCCAGCAGCTTAGGGCGGGGTTCACCCCTCCACTTT
abundance: .; v_gene: TRBV27; j_gene: TRBJ1-6; d_gene: .; CDR3aa: CASSIRDGLTPLHF; CDR3nt: TGTGCCAGCAGTATTCGGGACGGACTAACACCCCTCCACTTT
abundance: few; v_gene: TRBV7-3; j_gene: TRBJ2-5; d_gene: TRBD2; CDR3aa: CASSLTTSGGLETQYF; CDR3nt: TGTGCCAGCAGCTTAACAACTAGCGGGGGGTTGGAGACCCAGTACTTC
abundance: .; v_gene: TRBV5-1; j_gene: TRBJ2-5; d_gene: .; CDR3aa: CASSLGSIAQETQYF; CDR3nt: TGCGCCAGCAGCTTGGGTAGTATAGCCCAAGAGACCCAGTACTTC
abundance: .; v_gene: TRBV25-1; j_gene: TRBJ2-2; d_gene: TRBD2; CDR3aa: CASSYSGGAIGTGELFF; CDR3nt: TGTGCCAGCAGTTACAGCGGGGGGGCTATAGGCACCGGGGAGCTGTTTTTT
abundance: .; v_gene: TRBV7-8; j_gene: TRBJ2-2; d_gene: .; CDR3aa: CASSFFTGELFF; CDR3nt: TGTGCCAGCAGCTTCTTTACCGGGGAGCTGTTTTTT
abundance: .; v_gene: TRBV5-8; j_gene: TRBJ2-4; d_gene: TRBD1; CDR3aa: CASSAGTGGNIQYF; CDR3nt: TGTGCCAGCAGCGCCGGGACAGGGGGTAACATTCAGTACTTC
abundance: .; v_gene: TRBV10-3; j_gene: TRBJ1-5; d_gene: .; CDR3aa: CAVAGGINQPQHF; CDR3nt: TGTGCCGTCGCCGGGGGGATCAATCAGCCCCAGCATTTT
abundance: .; v_gene: TRBV19; j_gene: TRBJ2-7; d_gene: .; CDR3aa: CASSIGNRDHGYEQYF; CDR3nt: TGTGCCAGTAGTATAGGAAACAGGGACCACGGCTACGAGCAGTACTTC